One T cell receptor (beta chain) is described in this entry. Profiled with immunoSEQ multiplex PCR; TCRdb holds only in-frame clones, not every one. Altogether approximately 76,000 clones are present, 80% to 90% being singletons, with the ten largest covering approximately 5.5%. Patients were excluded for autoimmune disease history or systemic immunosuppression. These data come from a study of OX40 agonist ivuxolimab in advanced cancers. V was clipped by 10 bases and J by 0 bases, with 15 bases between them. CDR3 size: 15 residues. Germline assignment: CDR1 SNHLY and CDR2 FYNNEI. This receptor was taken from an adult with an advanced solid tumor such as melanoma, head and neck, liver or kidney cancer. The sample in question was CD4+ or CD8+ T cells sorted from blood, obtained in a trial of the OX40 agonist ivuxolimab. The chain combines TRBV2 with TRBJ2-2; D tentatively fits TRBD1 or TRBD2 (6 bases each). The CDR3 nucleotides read TGTGCCACCCAACAGGAGGGGGCGAACACCGGGGAGCTGTTTTTT. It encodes CATQQEGANTGELFF.